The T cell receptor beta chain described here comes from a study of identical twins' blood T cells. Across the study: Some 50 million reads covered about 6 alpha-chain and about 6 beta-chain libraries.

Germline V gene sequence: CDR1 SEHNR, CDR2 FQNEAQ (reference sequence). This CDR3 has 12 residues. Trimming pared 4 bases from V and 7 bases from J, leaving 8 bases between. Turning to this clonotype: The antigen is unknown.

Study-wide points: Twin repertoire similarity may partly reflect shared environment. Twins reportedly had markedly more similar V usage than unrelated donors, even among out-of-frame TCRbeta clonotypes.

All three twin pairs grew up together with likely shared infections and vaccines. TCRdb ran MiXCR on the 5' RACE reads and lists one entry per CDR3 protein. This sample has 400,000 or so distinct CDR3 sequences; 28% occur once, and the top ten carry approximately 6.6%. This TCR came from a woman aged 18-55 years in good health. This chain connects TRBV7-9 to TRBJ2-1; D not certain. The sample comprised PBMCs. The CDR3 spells CASSWKRNEQFF. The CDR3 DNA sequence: TGTGCCAGCAGCTGGAAACGAAATGAGCAGTTCTTC. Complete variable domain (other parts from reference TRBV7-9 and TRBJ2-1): DTGVSQNPRHKITKRGQNVTFRCDPISEHNRLYWYRQTLGQGPEFLTYFQNEAQLEKSRLLSDRFSAERPKGSFSTLEIQRTEQGDSAMYLCASSWKRNEQFFGPGTRLTVL.